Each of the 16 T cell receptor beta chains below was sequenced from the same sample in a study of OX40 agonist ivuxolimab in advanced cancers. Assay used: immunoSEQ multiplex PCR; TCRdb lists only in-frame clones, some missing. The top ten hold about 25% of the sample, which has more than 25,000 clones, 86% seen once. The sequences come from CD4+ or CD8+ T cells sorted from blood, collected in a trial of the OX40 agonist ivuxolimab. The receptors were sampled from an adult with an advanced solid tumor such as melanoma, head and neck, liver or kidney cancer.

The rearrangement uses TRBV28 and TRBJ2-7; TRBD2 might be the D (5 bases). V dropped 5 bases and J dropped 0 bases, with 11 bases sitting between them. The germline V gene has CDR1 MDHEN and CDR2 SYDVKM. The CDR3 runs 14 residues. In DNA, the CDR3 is TGTGCCAGCAGTATGGTGGGGAGCTCCTACGAGCAGTACTTC. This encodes CASSMVGSSYEQYF.

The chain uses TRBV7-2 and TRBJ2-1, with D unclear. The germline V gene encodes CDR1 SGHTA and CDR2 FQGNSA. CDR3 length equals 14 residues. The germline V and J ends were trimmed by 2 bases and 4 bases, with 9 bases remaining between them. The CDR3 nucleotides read TGTGCCAGCAGCTTAACTCCAGGATACAATGAGCAGTTCTTC. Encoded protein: CASSLTPGYNEQFF.

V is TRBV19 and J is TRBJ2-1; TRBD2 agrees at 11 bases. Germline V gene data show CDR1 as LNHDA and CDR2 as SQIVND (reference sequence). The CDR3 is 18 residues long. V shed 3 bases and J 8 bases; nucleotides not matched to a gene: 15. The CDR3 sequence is CASSIRGVAGGPWDEQFF. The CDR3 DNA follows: TGTGCCAGTAGTATCAGGGGGGTAGCGGGAGGGCCGTGGGATGAGCAGTTCTTC.

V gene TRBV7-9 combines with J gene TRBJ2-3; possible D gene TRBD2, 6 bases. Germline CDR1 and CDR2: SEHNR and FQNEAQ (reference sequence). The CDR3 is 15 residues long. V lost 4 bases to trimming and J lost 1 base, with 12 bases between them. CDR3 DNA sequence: TGTGCCAGCAGCTGGTTGGCGGGGCGCACAGATACGCAGTATTTT. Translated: CASSWLAGRTDTQYF.

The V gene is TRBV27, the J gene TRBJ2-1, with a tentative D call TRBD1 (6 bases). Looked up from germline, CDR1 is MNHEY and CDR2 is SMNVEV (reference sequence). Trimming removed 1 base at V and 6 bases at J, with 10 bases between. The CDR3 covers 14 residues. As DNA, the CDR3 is TGTGCCAGCAGTTTATATTTCAGGGGCAATGAGCAGTTCTTC. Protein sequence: CASSLYFRGNEQFF.

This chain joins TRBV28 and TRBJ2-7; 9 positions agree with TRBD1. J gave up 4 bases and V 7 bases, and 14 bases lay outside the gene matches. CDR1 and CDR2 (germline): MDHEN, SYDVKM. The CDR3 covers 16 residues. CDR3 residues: CASKDRPGQGWYEQYF. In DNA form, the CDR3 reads TGTGCCAGCAAAGACCGACCGGGACAGGGATGGTACGAGCAGTACTTC.

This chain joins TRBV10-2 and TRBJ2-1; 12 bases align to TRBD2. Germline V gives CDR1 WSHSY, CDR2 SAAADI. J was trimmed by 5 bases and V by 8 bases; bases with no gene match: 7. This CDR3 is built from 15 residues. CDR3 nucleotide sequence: TGCGCCAGCTCGCTAGCGGGAGGGCCCAACAATGAGCAGTTCTTC. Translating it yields CASSLAGGPNNEQFF.

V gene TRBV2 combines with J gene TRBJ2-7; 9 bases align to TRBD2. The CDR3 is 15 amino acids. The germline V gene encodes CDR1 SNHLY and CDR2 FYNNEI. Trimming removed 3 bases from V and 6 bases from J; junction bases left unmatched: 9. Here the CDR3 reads CASSDVLAGSGEQYF. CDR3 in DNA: TGTGCCAGCAGTGACGTCCTAGCGGGGTCTGGCGAGCAGTACTTC. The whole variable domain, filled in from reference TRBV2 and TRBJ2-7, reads EPEVTQTPSHQVTQMGQEVILRCVPISNHLYFYWYRQILGQKVEFLVSFYNNEISEKSEIFDDQFSVERPDGSNFTLKIRSTKLEDSAMYFCASSDVLAGSGEQYFGPGTRLTVT.

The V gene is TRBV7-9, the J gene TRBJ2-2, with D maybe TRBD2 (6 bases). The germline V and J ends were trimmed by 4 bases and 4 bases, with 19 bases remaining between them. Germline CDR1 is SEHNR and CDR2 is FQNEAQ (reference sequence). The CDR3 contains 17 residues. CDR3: CASSSNREITVTGELFF. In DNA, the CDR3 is TGTGCCAGCAGCTCCAACCGGGAGATAACAGTCACCGGGGAGCTGTTTTTT. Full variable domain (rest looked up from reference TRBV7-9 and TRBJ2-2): DTGVSQNPRHKITKRGQNVTFRCDPISEHNRLYWYRQTLGQGPEFLTYFQNEAQLEKSRLLSDRFSAERPKGSFSTLEIQRTEQGDSAMYLCASSSNREITVTGELFFGEGSRLTVL.

The CDR3 region is CASPPEGQKFTDTQYF. The CDR3 nucleotides are TGTGCCAGCCCGCCCGAGGGGCAGAAGTTCACAGATACGCAGTATTTT. The rearrangement joins TRBV7-2 to TRBJ2-3; D is perhaps TRBD1 or TRBD2 (5 bases each). The CDR3 spans 16 residues. CDR1 and CDR2 (germline): SGHTA, FQGNSA. The V end lost 8 bases, the J end lost 2 bases, and 20 bases lay between the germline ends.

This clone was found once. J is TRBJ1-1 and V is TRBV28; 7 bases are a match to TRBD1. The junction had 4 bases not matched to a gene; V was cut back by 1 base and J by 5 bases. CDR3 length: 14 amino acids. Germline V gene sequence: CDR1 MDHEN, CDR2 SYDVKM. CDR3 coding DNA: TGTGCCAGCAGTTTATCTAGGGGGCAAACTGAAGCTTTCTTT. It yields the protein CASSLSRGQTEAFF. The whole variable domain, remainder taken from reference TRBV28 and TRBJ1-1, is DVKVTQSSRYLVKRTGEKVFLECVQDMDHENMFWYRQDPGLGLRLIYFSYDVKMKEKGDIPEGYSVSREKKERFSLILESASTNQTSMYLCASSLSRGQTEAFFGQGTRLTVV.

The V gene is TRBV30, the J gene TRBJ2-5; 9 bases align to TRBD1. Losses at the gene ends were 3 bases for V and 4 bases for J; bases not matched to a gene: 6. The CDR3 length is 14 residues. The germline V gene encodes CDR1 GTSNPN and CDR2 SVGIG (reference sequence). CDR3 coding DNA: TGTGCCTGGAGAACCGGGACAGGGCTAGAGACCCAGTACTTC. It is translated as CAWRTGTGLETQYF. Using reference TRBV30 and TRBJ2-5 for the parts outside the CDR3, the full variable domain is SQTIHQWPATLVQPVGSPLSLECTVEGTSNPNLYWYRQAAGRGLQLLFYSVGIGQISSEVPQNLSASRPQDRQFILSSKKLLLSDSGFYLCAWRTGTGLETQYFGPGTRLLVL.

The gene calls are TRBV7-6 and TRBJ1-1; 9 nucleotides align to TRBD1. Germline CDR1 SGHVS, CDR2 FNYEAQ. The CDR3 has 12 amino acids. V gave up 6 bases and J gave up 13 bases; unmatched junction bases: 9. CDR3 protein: CASRDRQGDGFF. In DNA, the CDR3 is TGTGCCAGCAGGGATCGACAGGGGGATGGTTTCTTT.

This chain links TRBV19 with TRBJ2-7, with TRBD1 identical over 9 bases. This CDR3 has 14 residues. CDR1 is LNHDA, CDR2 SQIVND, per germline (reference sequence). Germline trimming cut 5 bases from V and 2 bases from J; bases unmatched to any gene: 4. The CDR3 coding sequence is TGTGCCAGTAGTGCCGGGACAGGGCCCTACGAGCAGTACTTC. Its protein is CASSAGTGPYEQYF. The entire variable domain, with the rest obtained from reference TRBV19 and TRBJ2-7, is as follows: DGGITQSPKYLFRKEGQNVTLSCEQNLNHDAMYWYRQDPGQGLRLIYYSQIVNDFQKGDIAEGYSVSREKKESFPLTVTSAQKNPTAFYLCASSAGTGPYEQYFGPGTRLTVT.

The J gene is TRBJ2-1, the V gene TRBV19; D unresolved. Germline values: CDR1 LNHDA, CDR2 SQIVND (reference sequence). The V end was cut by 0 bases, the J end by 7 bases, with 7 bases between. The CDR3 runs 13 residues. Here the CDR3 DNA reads TGTGCCAGTAGTATAGAGGTGAAGAATGAGCAGTTCTTC. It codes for CASSIEVKNEQFF.

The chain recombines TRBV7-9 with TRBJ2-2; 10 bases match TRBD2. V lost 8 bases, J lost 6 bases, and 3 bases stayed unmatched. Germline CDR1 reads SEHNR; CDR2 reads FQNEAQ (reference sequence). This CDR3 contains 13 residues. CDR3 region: CASPGLAAGELFF. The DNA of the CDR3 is TGTGCCAGCCCCGGACTAGCGGCCGGGGAGCTGTTTTTT.